This entry is about one T cell receptor (beta chain). Its specificity is not known. The data were obtained in a study of T cell repertoires in cytomegalovirus infection. Study-level information: Both recently identified HLA-C-restricted and well-studied HLA-B-restricted CMV epitopes were used in the study. CMV infection plus the matching HLA type was flagged by public TCR beta signatures.

TCRdb analysed the reads with MiXCR anew, one entry per CDR3 protein. This table holds 550,000 to 700,000 distinct CDR3 sequences, approximately 40% found once. Study-wide results and limits: Dominant in the ex vivo response were TCR beta clonotypes restricted by HLA-C and specific for CMV. Identification of carriers of CMV plus the relevant HLA was achieved through cumulative public TCR beta family frequency.

The junction had 3 bases not matched to a gene; V was cut back by 6 bases and J by 2 bases. The CDR3 length is 13 residues. The V gene's germline CDR1 is LNHDA and CDR2 SQIVND (reference sequence). The chain combines TRBV19 with TRBJ2-5, with 7 bases that match TRBD1. The sequencing used cultured PBMCs, collected from culture after CMV antigen stimulation. This sequence was found in a human donor in good health (CMV status not recorded). Some clones in this sample may be carry-over from other donors' samples. The CDR3: CASSTDRQETQYF. The DNA for the CDR3 is TGTGCCAGTAGCACGGACAGGCAAGAGACCCAGTACTTC.